These 2 T cell receptor beta chains were sequenced from one sample in a study of post-analysis software for immune sequencing data. Whole-study findings and limits: Patients had higher frequencies than controls of about five TRBV segments, including TRBV5-6, TRBV5-1 and TRBV20-1.

Their target antigens are unknown. Unique molecular identifiers were present in the TCR beta cDNA libraries. MiXCR was run by TCRdb on the PCR reads, yielding one entry per CDR3 protein. The top ten hold approximately 4.4% of the sample, which has 750,000 to 950,000 distinct CDR3 sequences, roughly 50% seen once. Sequencing input: blood. Source of these receptors: a girl aged 5 to 17 with multiple sclerosis.

The rearrangement uses TRBV18 and TRBJ2-1, with 12 nucleotides matching TRBD2. This CDR3 spans 14 amino acids. CDR1 is KGHSH and CDR2 is LQKENI in the germline V gene. V was pared by 3 bases and J by 9 bases, with 3 bases of the junction left unmatched. CDR3 bases: TGTGCCAGCTCACCGACTAGCGGGAGTCGTGAGCAGTTCTTC. Translating gives CASSPTSGSREQFF.

This clonotype has a single count. V and J are TRBV6-5 and TRBJ2-4; D not certain. The CDR3 runs to 16 residues. Between the trimmed V and J ends, which lost 4 bases and 0 bases, there was a span of 13 bases. From germline, CDR1 is MNHEY and CDR2 SVGAGI. This CDR3 reads CASSSPGGRAKNIQYF. The CDR3 DNA sequence: TGTGCCAGCAGTTCCCCGGGCGGCCGAGCCAAAAACATTCAGTACTTC.